Listed here is a single T cell receptor (beta chain). This sample's treatment: randomized to nivolumab then ipilimumab (arm A) or the reverse (arm B). None of the patients previously received DNA-damaging chemotherapy. These data are taken from a study of sequential checkpoint blockade in melanoma. V lost 8 bases and J lost 5; bases outside the gene matches: 9. Germline V gene sequence: CDR1 MNHNS, CDR2 SASEGT. The CDR3 runs 15 residues. Method: immunoSEQ multiplex PCR; TCRdb's copy keeps in-frame clones and lacks some. The data show 20,000 or so clones, around 72% seen once. The sample consisted of CD8+ T cells sorted from blood (inferred from file names), taken from a patient given nivolumab and ipilimumab in sequence. The J gene is TRBJ1-5, the V gene TRBV6-1, with 10 nucleotides matching TRBD1. This TCR derives from a human donor with melanoma. CDR3 sequence: CASLAGTGVYQPQHF. CDR3 bases: TGTGCCAGCCTGGCCGGGACAGGGGTGTATCAGCCCCAGCATTTT.